Below, 8 T cell receptor beta chains from the same sample are listed, as sequenced in a study of cytomegalovirus exposure and HLA in healthy donors. Researchers ran the PCR with 60 Vbeta and 13 Jbeta primers. Some clones are missing from TCRdb's copy, which holds only in-frame ones; the method was immunoSEQ multiplex PCR. The sample includes 150,000 to 200,000 clones, about 75% of them seen just once. Sequences were obtained from PBMCs. All receptors come from a female donor in good health and CMV-seronegative.

The chain combines TRBV4-1 with TRBJ2-7, with TRBD2 as a possible D gene (6 bases). Trimming cost V 0 bases and J 1 base, with 13 bases left between them. The length of the CDR3 is 16 residues. Germline CDR1 MGHRA, CDR2 YSYEKL. CDR3 sequence reads: CASSQEARRGSYEQYF. The CDR3 coding sequence is TGCGCCAGCAGCCAAGAGGCGAGGCGGGGATCCTACGAGCAGTACTTC.

The rearrangement uses TRBV5-1 and TRBJ2-2; D unclear. Germline lookup yields CDR1 SGHRS and CDR2 YFSETQ. This CDR3 region has 13 residues. Trimming cost V 3 bases and J 2 bases, with 5 bases left between them. The CDR3 nucleotides are TGCGCCAGCAGCTCTATAAACACCGGGGAGCTGTTTTTT. As protein: CASSSINTGELFF.

The chain employs TRBV5-5 and TRBJ1-5; D gene ambiguous. V lost 0 bases, J lost 6 bases, and 7 bases lay in between. Looked up from germline, CDR1 is SGHKS and CDR2 is YYEKEE (reference sequence). The CDR3 runs 13 residues. The chain's CDR3 is CASSLAPSQPQHF. The CDR3, as DNA: TGTGCCAGCAGCTTGGCCCCCAGTCAGCCCCAGCATTTT. The variable domain in full, completed from reference TRBV5-5 and TRBJ1-5, reads DAGVTQSPTHLIKTRGQQVTLRCSPISGHKSVSWYQQVLGQGPQFIFQYYEKEERGRGNFPDRFSARQFPNYSSELNVNALLLGDSALYLCASSLAPSQPQHFGDGTRLSIL.

The V and J genes are TRBV5-1 and TRBJ1-1; D perhaps matches TRBD1 (6 bases). CDR3 length: 14 residues. V lost 2 bases, J lost 0 bases, and 8 bases lay in between. The germline gives CDR1 SGHRS, CDR2 YFSETQ. The CDR3 nucleotides are TGCGCCAGCAGCTTAGGGGGAGTGAACACTGAAGCTTTCTTT. Protein sequence: CASSLGGVNTEAFF.

The sample holds a few counts of this clone. The gene calls are TRBV4-1 and TRBJ2-1; D call uncertain. Trimming took 0 bases from V and 3 from J, leaving 6 bases between them. The germline CDR1 and CDR2 sequences are MGHRA and YSYEKL. The CDR3 is 14 residues long. The CDR3 loop reads CASSQEEYYNEQFF. DNA for the CDR3: TGCGCCAGCAGCCAAGAAGAGTACTACAATGAGCAGTTCTTC.

V and J are TRBV29-1 and TRBJ2-2; possible D gene TRBD2, 6 bases. This CDR3 has 13 amino acids. Per germline, CDR1 SQVTM and CDR2 ANQGSEA. Trimming cost V 7 bases and J 6 bases, with 15 bases left between them. CDR3: CSAMGGTAGELFF. In DNA form, the CDR3 reads TGCAGCGCCATGGGGGGTACTGCCGGGGAGCTGTTTTTT.

The chain recombines TRBV5-1 with TRBJ1-3; D unresolved. The V gene's germline CDR1 is SGHRS and CDR2 YFSETQ. This CDR3 is built from 15 residues. The V gene lost 0 bases and the J gene lost 4 bases, with 11 bases spanning the gap. CDR3: CASSLAGAAGNTIYF. As DNA, the CDR3 is TGCGCCAGCAGCTTGGCCGGAGCGGCAGGAAACACCATATATTTT.

DNA of the CDR3: TGTGCCAGCAGCCCTTTGAACGGTCGAAATTCACCCCTCCACTTT. The encoded protein is CASSPLNGRNSPLHF. This sequence joins TRBV14 and TRBJ1-6, with D uncertain. Germline loops: CDR1 SGHDN, CDR2 FVKESK. Trimming cost V 4 bases and J 7 bases, with 14 bases left between them. CDR3 size: 15 residues.